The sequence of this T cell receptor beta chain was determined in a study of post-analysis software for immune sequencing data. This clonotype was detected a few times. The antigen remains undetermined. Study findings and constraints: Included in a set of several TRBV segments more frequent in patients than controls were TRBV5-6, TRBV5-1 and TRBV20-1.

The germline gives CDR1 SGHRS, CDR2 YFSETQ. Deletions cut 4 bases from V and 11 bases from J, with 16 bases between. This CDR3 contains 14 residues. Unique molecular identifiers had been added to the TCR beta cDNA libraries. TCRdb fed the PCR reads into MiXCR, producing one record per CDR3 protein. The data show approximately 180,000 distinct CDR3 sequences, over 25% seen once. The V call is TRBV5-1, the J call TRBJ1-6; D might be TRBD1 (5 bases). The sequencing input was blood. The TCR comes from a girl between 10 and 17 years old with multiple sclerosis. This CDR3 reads CASSGDVAGTPLHF. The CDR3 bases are TGCGCCAGCAGCGGGGACGTAGCGGGGACACCCCTCCACTTT.